One and the same sample provided the 10 T cell receptor beta chains below, sequenced in a study of blood T cell repertoires in COVID-19. Data came from immunoSEQ multiplex PCR; TCRdb stores just in-frame clones and leaves some out. Of roughly 300,000 clones listed, 81% are singletons. Sequenced material: peripheral blood. All receptors come from a woman in her fifties or sixties with active or convalescent COVID-19.

The rearrangement links TRBV7-9 to TRBJ2-7; D is uncertain. Germline values: CDR1 SEHNR, CDR2 FQNEAQ (reference sequence). There are 14 residues in the CDR3. Trimming left V 5 bases short and J 3 bases short, with 14 bases between. The CDR3 DNA reads as TGTGCCAGCAGCCCTCCAGGCACCAACTACGAGCAGTACTTC. This translates into CASSPPGTNYEQYF.

The rearrangement links TRBV18 to TRBJ1-1; possibly TRBD1 for D (6 bases). The V end lost 3 bases, the J end lost 2 bases, and 10 bases lay between the germline ends. Germline CDR1 KGHSH, CDR2 LQKENI. The CDR3 runs 14 residues. Here the CDR3 reads CASSPRTVNTEAFF. The CDR3 DNA sequence: TGTGCCAGCTCACCTAGGACAGTTAACACTGAAGCTTTCTTT.

The gene calls are TRBV4-3 and TRBJ1-1; 9 bases align to TRBD1. CDR1 LGHNA and CDR2 YSLEER come from the germline V gene. J lost 9 bases, V lost 3 bases, and 14 bases had no gene match. This CDR3 has 16 amino acids. CDR3 region: CASSQFSGTGNLQAFF. The CDR3 DNA is TGCGCCAGCAGCCAGTTCTCTGGGACAGGGAATTTACAAGCTTTCTTT.

This chain uses TRBV11-2 with TRBJ1-2; maybe TRBD1 (6 bases). Trimming removed 5 bases at V and 5 bases at J, with 12 bases between. Germline V gene sequence: CDR1 SGHAT, CDR2 FQNNGV. CDR3 size: 13 residues. The DNA for the CDR3 is TGTGCCAGCAGCCTCGGGGGGCCTTATGGCTACACCTTC. Protein: CASSLGGPYGYTF.

The V and J genes are TRBV4-3 and TRBJ2-1; no firm D call. The CDR3 covers 16 residues. The V gene's germline CDR1 is LGHNA and CDR2 YSLEER. V shed 0 bases and J shed 2 bases, with 11 bases lying between them. Written as DNA, the CDR3 is TGCGCCAGCAGCCAAGACGAGCGTCGCGCCTACAATGAGCAGTTCTTC. It codes for CASSQDERRAYNEQFF.

The chain joins TRBV5-1 to TRBJ2-7; D might be TRBD2 (6 bases). The length of the CDR3 is 13 residues. Trimming pared 2 bases from V and 3 bases from J, leaving 9 bases between. Per the germline V gene, CDR1 is SGHRS and CDR2 is YFSETQ. The CDR3 loop is CASSFGTDYEQYF. CDR3 in DNA: TGCGCCAGCAGCTTCGGGACTGACTACGAGCAGTACTTC.

About this clone itself: This sample also contains other DNA sequences that code for the same CDR3. The gene calls are TRBV5-4 and TRBJ1-1; D ambiguous. Germline V gives CDR1 SGHNT, CDR2 YYREEE (reference sequence). V was pared by 0 bases and J by 4 bases, with 4 bases between. The CDR3 consists of 12 residues. The CDR3 nucleotides are TGTGCCAGCAGCTTGGGGAGCACTGAAGCTTTCTTT. Its protein is CASSLGSTEAFF.

The J gene is TRBJ2-7, the V gene TRBV13; 7 positions match TRBD1. The CDR3 runs to 14 residues. The germline gives CDR1 PRHDT, CDR2 FYEKMQ (reference sequence). V was clipped by 5 bases and J by 3 bases; unmatched bases: 7. The CDR3 nucleotides are TGTGCCAGCAGCGCGGACAGGACACACTACGAGCAGTACTTC. It codes for CASSADRTHYEQYF.

V usage is TRBV27 and J usage is TRBJ2-7; no clear D. Between the trimmed V and J ends, which lost 3 bases and 5 bases, there was a span of 11 bases. The germline V gene has CDR1 MNHEY and CDR2 SMNVEV (reference sequence). This CDR3 contains 13 residues. CDR3 sequence reads: CASSFVRVNEQYF. As DNA, the CDR3 is TGTGCCAGCAGTTTTGTCCGGGTCAACGAGCAGTACTTC.

V usage is TRBV29-1 and J usage is TRBJ2-1; TRBD1 is a possible D gene (5 bases). Trimming took 0 bases from V and 4 from J, leaving 10 bases between them. CDR1 SQVTM and CDR2 ANQGSEA come from the germline V gene. There are 14 residues in the CDR3. CDR3 sequence (DNA): TGCAGCGTTGAAGAAGGGGCGGTATACAATGAGCAGTTCTTC. Protein sequence: CSVEEGAVYNEQFF.